Only a few counts were recorded for the clone carrying this T cell receptor (beta chain). Its antigen is not known. This sample was taken from a study of early T cells in non-severe SARS-CoV-2 infection. About the research overall: Unsorted whole blood bulk RNA was sequenced, with unpaired chains.

Whole-study findings and limits: Database matching using VDJdb favored anti-spike CD8 responses, with private and CD4 specificities left missing.

Molecules of cDNA were individually given unique molecular identifiers that were attached to them. TCRdb reprocessed the 5' RACE reads via MiXCR and lists one record per CDR3 protein. The table has 50,000 to 70,000 distinct CDR3 sequences, around 14% seen once. This receptor was obtained from an adult who was a healthcare worker with PCR-confirmed SARS-CoV-2 infection or an uninfected control (not recorded which). This specimen consisted of whole blood, obtained at baseline.

The CDR3 coding sequence is TGTGCCAGCAGCTTAGAATCTGCGGGAGTCACCGGGGAGCTGTTTTTT. It is translated as CASSLESAGVTGELFF. V gene TRBV7-6 combines with J gene TRBJ2-2, with 7 nucleotides matching TRBD2. Germline values: CDR1 SGHVS, CDR2 FNYEAQ. Trimming removed 1 base from V and 4 bases from J; junction bases left unmatched: 6. This CDR3 comprises 16 residues.